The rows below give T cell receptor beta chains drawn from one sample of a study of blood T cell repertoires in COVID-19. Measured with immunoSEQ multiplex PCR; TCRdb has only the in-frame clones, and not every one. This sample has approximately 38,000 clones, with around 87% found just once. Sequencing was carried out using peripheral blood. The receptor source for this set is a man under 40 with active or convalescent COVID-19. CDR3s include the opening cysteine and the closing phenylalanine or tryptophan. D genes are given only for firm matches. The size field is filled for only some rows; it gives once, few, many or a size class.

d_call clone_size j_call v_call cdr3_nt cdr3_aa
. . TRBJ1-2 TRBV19 TGTGCCAGTAGTACCGGGGGGGATGGCTACACCTTC CASSTGGDGYTF
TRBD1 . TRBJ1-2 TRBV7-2 TGTGCCAGCAGCTTAAATGCCGGTGGGACAGGGGGCTTTGGGTATGGCTACACCTTC CASSLNAGGTGGFGYGYTF
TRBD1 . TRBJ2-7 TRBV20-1 TGCAGTGCTAGTCCCAAAGCGGGACAGGGGTTTCCCTACGAGCAGTACTTC CSASPKAGQGFPYEQYF
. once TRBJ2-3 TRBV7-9 TGTGCCAGCAGCCCCACTAACAGGGTGGTTGGAGATACGCAGTATTTT CASSPTNRVVGDTQYF
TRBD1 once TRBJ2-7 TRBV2 TGTGCCAGCCAGCCCCAGGGGGCACGGGACGAGCAGTACTTC CASQPQGARDEQYF
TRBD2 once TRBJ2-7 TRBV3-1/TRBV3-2 TGTGCCAGCAGCCGCTCCGGGGGGGAGAGCTACGAGCAGTACTTC CASSRSGGESYEQYF
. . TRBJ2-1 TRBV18 TGTGCCAGCTCACCAGGCGGGAATGAGCAGTTCTTC CASSPGGNEQFF
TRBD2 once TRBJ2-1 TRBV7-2 TGTGCCAGCAGCTTAAGTTTACAGCGGGGGCACAATGAGCAGTTCTTC CASSLSLQRGHNEQFF
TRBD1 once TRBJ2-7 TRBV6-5 TGTGCCAGCAGCCTAGCGGGACAGGGGGTCTACGAGCAGTACTTC CASSLAGQGVYEQYF
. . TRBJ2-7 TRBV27 TGTGCCAGCAGCCCTGAGAGGGGGAAGTACGAGCAGTACTTC CASSPERGKYEQYF
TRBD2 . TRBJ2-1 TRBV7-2 TGTGCCAGCAGCTTAGCGCGGGGGAATGAGCAGTTCTTC CASSLARGNEQFF
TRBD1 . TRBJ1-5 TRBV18 TGTGCCAGCTCACCACACCAGGGGGCGGATCAGCCCCAGCATTTT CASSPHQGADQPQHF
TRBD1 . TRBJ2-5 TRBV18 TGTGCCAGCTCACCCTGGGACAGGGGGTTACAAGAGACCCAGTACTTC CASSPWDRGLQETQYF
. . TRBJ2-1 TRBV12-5 TGTGCGGCCGGGGACTCCTCCTACAATGAGCAGTTCTTC CAAGDSSYNEQFF
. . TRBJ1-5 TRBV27 TGTGCCAGCAGTTTATCCTCGCAGACTCCTGGCAATCAGCCCCAGCATTTT CASSLSSQTPGNQPQHF
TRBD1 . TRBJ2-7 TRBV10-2 TGCGCCAGCAGACAGACAGGGGTCCACGAGCAGTACTTC CASRQTGVHEQYF
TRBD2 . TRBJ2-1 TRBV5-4 TGTGCCAGCAGCTTGGGAGTGACTAGCGATGAGCAGTTCTTC CASSLGVTSDEQFF
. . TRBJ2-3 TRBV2 TGTGCCAGCAGTGACAGCGGGACAGGCCGTATCGGCACGCAGTATTTT CASSDSGTGRIGTQYF
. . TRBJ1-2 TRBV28 TGTGCCAGCAGTTTGGAGGGCCACTATGGCTACACCTTC CASSLEGHYGYTF
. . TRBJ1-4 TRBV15 TGTGCCACCAGCAGAGGAGGTCGGAGTGAAAAACTGTTTTTT CATSRGGRSEKLFF
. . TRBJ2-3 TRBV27 TGTGCCAGCAGTTTATCGGCGGGCCCAGATACGCAGTATTTT CASSLSAGPDTQYF
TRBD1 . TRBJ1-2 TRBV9 TGTGCCAGCAGCGCACGGACAGGAACCTATGGCTACACCTTC CASSARTGTYGYTF
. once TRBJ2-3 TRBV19 TGTGCCAGTAGTAACACAGGGTTAGATACGCAGTATTTT CASSNTGLDTQYF
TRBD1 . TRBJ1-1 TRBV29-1 TGCAGCGTTGAGGTGGACAGGGGTCCTGAAGCTTTCTTT CSVEVDRGPEAFF
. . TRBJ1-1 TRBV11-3 TGTGCCAGCAGCTTACGGGACACTGAAGCTTTCTTT CASSLRDTEAFF
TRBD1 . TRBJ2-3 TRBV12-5 TGTGCTAGTGCCCCGGGACAGGGTGAGAGAGATACGCAGTATTTT CASAPGQGERDTQYF
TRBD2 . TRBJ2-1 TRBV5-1 TGCGCCAGCCTAGGACTAGCCCCGGATGAGCAGTTCTTC CASLGLAPDEQFF
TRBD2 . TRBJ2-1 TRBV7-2 TGTGCCAGCAGCTTACTCTCGGCGGGAGTTTTATCCTACAATGAGCAGTTCTTC CASSLLSAGVLSYNEQFF
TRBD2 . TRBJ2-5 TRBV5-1 TGCGCCAGCAGTGAGCGGGAGGCCTTCCAAGAGACCCAGTACTTC CASSEREAFQETQYF
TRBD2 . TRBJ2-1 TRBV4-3 TGCGCCAGCAGCCAAGTCTCTAGCGGGCTACTCTACAATGAGCAGTTCTTC CASSQVSSGLLYNEQFF
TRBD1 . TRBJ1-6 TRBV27 TGTGCCAGCAGTTTATCGAATCCGGGACAGGGGGCTTCTTCACCCCTCCACTTT CASSLSNPGQGASSPLHF
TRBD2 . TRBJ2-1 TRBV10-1 TGCGCCAGCAGTGCACCGGGGGGCTCCTACAATGAGCAGTTCTTC CASSAPGGSYNEQFF
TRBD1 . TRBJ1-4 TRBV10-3 TGTGCCATCAGTGGACAGGGGGCGGGTGAAAAACTGTTTTTT CAISGQGAGEKLFF
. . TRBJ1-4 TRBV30 TGTGCCTGGAGTGTACTGGCAGGGCGGGAAAAACTGTTTTTT CAWSVLAGREKLFF
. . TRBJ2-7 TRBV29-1 TGCAGCGTTGCCGGGACAAGTAGCTCCTACGAGCAGTACTTC CSVAGTSSSYEQYF
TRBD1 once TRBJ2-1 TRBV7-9 TGTGCCAGCAGCCCAACGACAGGGCGGAGCTCCTACAATGAGCAGTTCTTC CASSPTTGRSSYNEQFF
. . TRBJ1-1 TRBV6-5 TGTGCCAGTCCGGGACAGAACACTGAAGCTTTCTTT CASPGQNTEAFF
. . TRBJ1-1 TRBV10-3 TGTGCCATCAGTGACGGCTCGGGGTTTGGAGCTTTCTTT CAISDGSGFGAFF
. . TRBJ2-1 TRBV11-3 TGTGCCAGCAGCTTAGCCCTAGGGACTTTTGAGCAGTTCTTC CASSLALGTFEQFF
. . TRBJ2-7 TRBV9 TGTGCCAGCAGCGTAGCGACACAGGGCTACGAGCAGTACTTC CASSVATQGYEQYF
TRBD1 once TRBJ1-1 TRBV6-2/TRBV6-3 TGTGCCAGCAGTGCGTCCGGGACAGGGAGGACTGAAGCTTTCTTT CASSASGTGRTEAFF
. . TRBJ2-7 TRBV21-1 TGTGCCAGCAGCAAAAAGAGGGAGGTGAGACGGAACGAGCAGTACTTC CASSKKREVRRNEQYF
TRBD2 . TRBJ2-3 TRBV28 TGTGCCAGCAGCCCGAGGCTAGCGGGAGGATTCACAGATACGCAGTATTTT CASSPRLAGGFTDTQYF
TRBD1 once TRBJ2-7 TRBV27 TGTGCCAGCAGTTTATCGACAGGGAGCTCCTACGAGCAGTACTTC CASSLSTGSSYEQYF
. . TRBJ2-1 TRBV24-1 TGTGCCACCAGTGATAGGACAGACTACAATGAGCAGTTCTTC CATSDRTDYNEQFF
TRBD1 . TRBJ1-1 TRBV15 TGTGCCACCAGCAGAGAAGGCGGGACAGGTAAAGGTCAGAGGACTGAAGCTTTCTTT CATSREGGTGKGQRTEAFF
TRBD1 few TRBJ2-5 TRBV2 TGTGCCAGCAGTCCCGGGACAGGGCTTTACCAAGAGACCCAGTACTTC CASSPGTGLYQETQYF
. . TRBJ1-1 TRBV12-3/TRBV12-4 TGTGCCAGCAGTTTAGGGGGCCGGGAAGCTTTCTTT CASSLGGREAFF
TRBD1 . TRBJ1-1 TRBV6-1 TGTGCCAGCAGTGAAGCGCTTTGGGGACAGTACACTGAAGCTTTCTTT CASSEALWGQYTEAFF
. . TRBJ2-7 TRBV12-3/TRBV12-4 TGTGCCAGCAGTTCCCCAGGGAGGTACGAGCAGTACTTC CASSSPGRYEQYF
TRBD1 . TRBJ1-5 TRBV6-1 TGTGCCAGCAGTGAATCCATAGGAGGGGGCTTTCAGCCCCAGCATTTT CASSESIGGGFQPQHF
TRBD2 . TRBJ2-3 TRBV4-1 TGCGCCAGCAGCCAAGGACTAGCGGGAGTAGATACGCAGTATTTT CASSQGLAGVDTQYF
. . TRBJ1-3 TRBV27 TGTGCCAGCAGTTTAAACAGGGCTGGAAACACCATATATTTT CASSLNRAGNTIYF
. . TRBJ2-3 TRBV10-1 TGCGCCACCTCAGACAGAGACCCTAGCACAGATACGCAGTATTTT CATSDRDPSTDTQYF
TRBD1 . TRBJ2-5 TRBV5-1 TGCGCCAGCAGCTTGGCCCCGACAGGGGAGACCCAGTACTTC CASSLAPTGETQYF
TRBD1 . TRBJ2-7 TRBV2 TGTGCCAGCAGGCCCAACAGGGGCGAGCAGTACTTC CASRPNRGEQYF
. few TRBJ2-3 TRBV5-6 TGTGCCAGCAGCCATCAGGGGTCCAGTCCTCCAGATACGCAGTATTTT CASSHQGSSPPDTQYF
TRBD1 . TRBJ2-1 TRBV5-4 TGTGCCAGCAGCCCACCCGACAGGGGACGATACAATGAGCAGTTCTTC CASSPPDRGRYNEQFF
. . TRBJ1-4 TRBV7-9 TGTGCCAGCAGCTTAAGTAGTGCAACTAATGAAAAACTGTTTTTT CASSLSSATNEKLFF